The rows below give T cell receptor beta chains drawn from one sample of a study of blood T cell repertoires in COVID-19. TCRdb's copy holds only in-frame clones and misses some; the assay was immunoSEQ multiplex PCR. The table includes over 200,000 clones, 80% to 90% detected once. Sequencing was done on a sample of peripheral blood. The receptors originated from a young man who had recovered from COVID-19. The CDR3 runs from the conserved cysteine through the conserved F or W. D genes are given only for firm matches. Size values are once, few and many counts, or a class for expanded clones, and some rows have none.

-,TRBJ1-4,TRBV7-7,-,CASSPDSFLATNEKLFF,TGTGCCAGCAGCCCTGACAGTTTCCTTGCAACTAATGAAAAACTGTTTTTT
-,TRBJ1-4,TRBV18,TRBD1,CASSPWPGGHEKLFF,TGTGCCAGCTCACCATGGCCAGGGGGCCATGAAAAACTGTTTTTT
-,TRBJ2-3,TRBV5-1,TRBD1,CASSLARDRGTDTQYF,TGCGCCAGCAGCTTGGCCAGGGACAGGGGAACAGATACGCAGTATTTT
once,TRBJ2-1,TRBV2,-,CASEQGPYNEQFF,TGTGCCAGCGAACAGGGCCCCTACAATGAGCAGTTCTTC
-,TRBJ1-1,TRBV29-1,TRBD1,CSVEQGGTEAFF,TGCAGCGTTGAACAGGGGGGAACTGAAGCTTTCTTT
-,TRBJ2-2,TRBV27,TRBD2,CASSPGLAGPGELFF,TGTGCCAGCAGTCCCGGACTAGCGGGACCCGGGGAGCTGTTTTTT
-,TRBJ2-7,TRBV11-2,TRBD1,CASIPGQRTYEQYF,TGTGCCAGCATACCGGGACAGAGAACCTACGAGCAGTACTTC
-,TRBJ2-1,TRBV19,-,CASQGGWLVGNEQFF,TGTGCCAGTCAGGGCGGTTGGCTAGTGGGGAATGAGCAGTTCTTC
-,TRBJ1-2,TRBV24-1,-,CATSDSRFYGYTF,TGTGCCACCAGTGATTCTCGGTTCTATGGCTACACCTTC
once,TRBJ2-3,TRBV5-1,TRBD1,CASSLAGQVADTQYF,TGCGCCAGCAGCTTGGCGGGACAGGTTGCAGATACGCAGTATTTT
-,TRBJ1-6,TRBV27,-,CASSLRGKSYSPLHF,TGTGCCAGCAGTTTGAGGGGGAAGTCATATTCACCCCTCCACTTT
-,TRBJ1-1,TRBV11-2,-,CASSFLQGLNTEAFF,TGTGCCAGCAGCTTTCTACAGGGCCTTAACACTGAAGCTTTCTTT
-,TRBJ2-5,TRBV6-1,-,CASSEDGGHETQYF,TGTGCCAGCAGTGAAGATGGAGGGCATGAGACCCAGTACTTC
once,TRBJ2-3,TRBV2,TRBD2,CASRRTSGVSTDTQYF,TGTGCCAGCAGAAGGACTAGCGGGGTCAGTACAGATACGCAGTATTTT
-,TRBJ1-5,TRBV19,-,CASKQGYNQPQHF,TGTGCCAGCAAACAGGGTTACAATCAGCCCCAGCATTTT
-,TRBJ2-3,TRBV11-2,-,CASSARARYTDTQYF,TGTGCCAGCAGCGCACGAGCCCGGTACACAGATACGCAGTATTTT
-,TRBJ2-2,TRBV4-3,-,CASSQRQNTGELFF,TGCGCCAGCAGCCAAAGACAGAACACCGGGGAGCTGTTTTTT
-,TRBJ1-1,TRBV28,-,CATGALNTEAFF,TGTGCCACCGGAGCTTTGAACACTGAAGCTTTCTTT
few,TRBJ2-7,TRBV11-2,-,CASSFAYEQYF,TGTGCCAGCAGCTTCGCCTACGAGCAGTACTTC
once,TRBJ2-7,TRBV2,-,CASREDVEQYF,TGTGCCAGCAGGGAGGACGTCGAGCAGTACTTC
-,TRBJ1-6,TRBV6-4,TRBD1,CASSDIRQGNSPLHF,TGTGCCAGCAGTGACATCAGACAGGGCAATTCACCCCTCCACTTT
-,TRBJ1-2,TRBV11-2,-,CASSLDHEANYGYTF,TGTGCCAGCAGCTTAGATCACGAGGCTAACTATGGCTACACCTTC
-,TRBJ2-2,TRBV24-1,-,CATSVGGISGELFF,TGTGCCACCAGTGTGGGCGGGATTTCCGGGGAGCTGTTTTTT
-,TRBJ1-4,TRBV7-9,TRBD1,CASSPRDRANEKLFF,TGTGCCAGCAGCCCCCGGGACAGGGCCAATGAAAAACTGTTTTTT
-,TRBJ2-2,TRBV7-2,TRBD2,CASSLGAGGRTGELFF,TGTGCCAGCAGCTTAGGAGCGGGGGGGCGCACCGGGGAGCTGTTTTTT
-,TRBJ2-3,TRBV7-2,-,CASSLGRNPTDTQYF,TGTGCCAGCAGCTTAGGGAGAAACCCCACAGATACGCAGTATTTT
-,TRBJ2-2,TRBV9,-,CASSVGPSSTGELFF,TGTGCCAGCAGCGTAGGCCCTAGTTCTACCGGGGAGCTGTTTTTT
few,TRBJ1-3,TRBV4-3,-,CASSLETGNGNTIYF,TGCGCCAGCAGCCTCGAGACCGGGAACGGAAACACCATATATTTT
-,TRBJ2-3,TRBV27,-,CASSLQTSGTDTQYF,TGTGCCAGCAGCCTGCAGACTAGTGGCACAGATACGCAGTATTTT
-,TRBJ2-7,TRBV6-5,-,CASSYSGKGPYWEQYF,TGTGCCAGCAGTTACTCCGGAAAGGGGCCCTATTGGGAGCAGTACTTC
-,TRBJ1-4,TRBV6-2/TRBV6-3,-,CASSSTDRVNEKLFF,TGTGCCAGCAGTTCCACGGACAGAGTGAATGAAAAACTGTTTTTT
-,TRBJ2-3,TRBV5-8,-,CASSPFPTDTQYF,TGTGCCAGCAGCCCGTTCCCCACAGATACGCAGTATTTT
-,TRBJ2-7,TRBV6-5,-,CASSYSKQGTHEQYF,TGTGCCAGCAGTTACTCGAAGCAGGGGACCCACGAGCAGTACTTC
-,TRBJ1-1,TRBV24-1,TRBD1,CATSDLNGQGNTEAFF,TGTGCCACCAGTGATTTGAACGGACAGGGAAACACTGAAGCTTTCTTT
-,TRBJ1-6,TRBV24-1,-,CATSDAGQSLSSYNSPLHF,TGTGCCACCAGTGACGCCGGACAGAGCCTTAGCTCCTATAATTCACCCCTCCACTTT
-,TRBJ2-7,TRBV13,-,CASSRLGQVNYEQYF,TGTGCCAGCAGCCGGCTGGGGCAGGTTAACTACGAGCAGTACTTC
once,TRBJ1-2,TRBV6-2/TRBV6-3,TRBD1,CASSPDPRQGASGYTF,TGTGCCAGCAGCCCTGACCCCCGACAGGGGGCGTCCGGCTACACCTTC
once,TRBJ2-5,TRBV5-4,TRBD1,CASSQQGVGETQYF,TGTGCCAGCAGCCAACAGGGGGTTGGGGAGACCCAGTACTTC
-,TRBJ2-3,TRBV20-1,-,CSASAGGVDTQYF,TGCAGTGCTAGTGCGGGTGGAGTAGATACGCAGTATTTT
-,TRBJ1-2,TRBV7-2,-,CASSLPATRGRGYTF,TGTGCCAGCAGCTTACCGGCCACTCGGGGTCGAGGCTACACCTTC
-,TRBJ2-6,TRBV3-1/TRBV3-2,-,CATEQGSGANVLTF,TGTGCCACCGAACAGGGCTCTGGGGCCAACGTCCTGACTTTC
-,TRBJ1-3,TRBV4-1,-,CASSQEKGGANTIYF,TGCGCCAGCAGCCAAGAAAAGGGAGGGGCCAACACCATATATTTT
-,TRBJ2-7,TRBV18,-,CASSPPGLSYEQYF,TGTGCCAGCTCACCACCGGGGCTCTCCTACGAGCAGTACTTC
-,TRBJ1-2,TRBV2,TRBD1,CAILGQGKGGYTF,TGTGCCATTCTGGGACAGGGGAAGGGGGGCTACACCTTC
-,TRBJ2-5,TRBV6-5,TRBD2,CASTRALAGETQYF,TGTGCCAGCACCAGAGCGCTAGCGGGGGAGACCCAGTACTTC
once,TRBJ2-7,TRBV29-1,TRBD1,CSVSVTGTYEQYF,TGCAGCGTTTCTGTGACAGGGACCTACGAGCAGTACTTC
-,TRBJ1-4,TRBV15,-,CATSSATSGIEKLFF,TGTGCCACCAGCTCTGCCACATCAGGTATAGAAAAACTGTTTTTT
-,TRBJ2-2,TRBV24-1,-,CATSDPIGRGAPWNTGELFF,TGTGCCACCAGTGACCCCATCGGCAGGGGGGCCCCTTGGAACACCGGGGAGCTGTTTTTT
-,TRBJ1-5,TRBV2,-,CASSGLTLGPAGGPQHF,TGTGCCAGCAGTGGTCTTACTCTCGGCCCAGCGGGGGGGCCCCAGCATTTT
-,TRBJ2-7,TRBV6-5,TRBD1,CASSYGDRGYEQYF,TGTGCCAGCAGTTACGGGGACAGGGGGTATGAGCAGTACTTC
-,TRBJ1-5,TRBV7-2,-,CASSLAREGQPQHF,TGTGCCAGCAGCTTAGCAAGGGAGGGCCAGCCCCAGCATTTT
-,TRBJ2-5,TRBV2,-,CASRGGLGQETQYF,TGTGCCAGCAGGGGCGGGTTAGGCCAAGAGACCCAGTACTTC
-,TRBJ1-3,TRBV28,TRBD1,CASIGQGAKRSGNTIYF,TGTGCCAGCATAGGGCAGGGGGCAAAAAGGTCTGGAAACACCATATATTTT
-,TRBJ1-1,TRBV12-3/TRBV12-4,-,CASSSYASTEAFF,TGTGCCAGCAGCTCCTACGCGAGCACTGAAGCTTTCTTT
-,TRBJ1-1,TRBV5-1,-,CASSSITGNAEAFF,TGCGCCAGCAGCTCAATTACAGGGAACGCTGAAGCTTTCTTT